This TCR beta chain was captured by sequencing in a study of blood T cell repertoires in COVID-19. Study-wide context: PBMCs, B-cell-depleted T cells, or T cells were the source of the cDNA or gDNA that made up the material.

Source study methods: Estimates of nucleated cell counts were drawn from the amplification of reference gene primers. The assay was immunoSEQ multiplex PCR, and TCRdb's table has in-frame clones only and misses some. V, J and clone size are those of that table, while D and trimming were read from the DNA. The sample includes some 120,000 clones, around 82% of them seen just once. This CDR3 spans 13 amino acids. Per germline, CDR1 SGHRS and CDR2 YFSETQ. Trimming removed 4 bases from V and 4 bases from J; junction bases left unmatched: 1. The sequence derives from a man aged 80 or over with active or convalescent COVID-19. The rearrangement joins TRBV5-1 to TRBJ1-4, with 7 bases fitting TRBD1. The sequenced sample was peripheral blood. Here the CDR3 reads CASSDRVNEKLFF. In DNA form, the CDR3 reads TGCGCCAGCAGCGACAGGGTTAATGAAAAACTGTTTTTT.